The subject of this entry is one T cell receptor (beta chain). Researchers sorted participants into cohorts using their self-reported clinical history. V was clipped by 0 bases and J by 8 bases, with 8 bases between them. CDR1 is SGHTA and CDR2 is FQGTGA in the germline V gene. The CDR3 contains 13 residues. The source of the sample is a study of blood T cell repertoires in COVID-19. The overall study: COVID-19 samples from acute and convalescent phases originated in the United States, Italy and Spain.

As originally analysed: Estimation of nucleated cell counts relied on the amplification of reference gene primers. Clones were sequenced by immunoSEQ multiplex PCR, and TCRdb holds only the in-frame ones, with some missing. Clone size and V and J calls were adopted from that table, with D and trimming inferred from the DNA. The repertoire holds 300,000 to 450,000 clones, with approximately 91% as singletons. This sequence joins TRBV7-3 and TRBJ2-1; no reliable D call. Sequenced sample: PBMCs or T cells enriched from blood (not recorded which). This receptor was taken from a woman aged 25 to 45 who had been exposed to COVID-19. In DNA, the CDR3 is TGTGCCAGCAGCTTAACGTCCGTCCATGAGCAGTTCTTC. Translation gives CASSLTSVHEQFF.